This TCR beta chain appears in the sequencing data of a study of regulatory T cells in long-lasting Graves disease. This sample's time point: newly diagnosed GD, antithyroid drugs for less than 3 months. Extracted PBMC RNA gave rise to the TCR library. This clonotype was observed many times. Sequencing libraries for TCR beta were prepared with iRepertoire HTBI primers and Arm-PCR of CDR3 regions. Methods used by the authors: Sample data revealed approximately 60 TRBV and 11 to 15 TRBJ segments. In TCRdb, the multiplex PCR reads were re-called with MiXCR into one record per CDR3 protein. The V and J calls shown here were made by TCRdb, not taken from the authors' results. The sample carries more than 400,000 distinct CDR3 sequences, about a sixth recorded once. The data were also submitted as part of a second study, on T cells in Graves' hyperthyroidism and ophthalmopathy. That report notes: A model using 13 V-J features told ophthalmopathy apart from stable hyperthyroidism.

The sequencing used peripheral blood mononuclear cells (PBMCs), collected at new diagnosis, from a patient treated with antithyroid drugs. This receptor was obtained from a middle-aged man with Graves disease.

CDR3 residues: CATASTDTQYF. The DNA of the CDR3 is TGTGCCACGGCTAGCACAGATACGCAGTATTTT. The rearrangement links TRBV2 to TRBJ2-3; D remains ambiguous. Germline V gene data show CDR1 as SNHLY and CDR2 as FYNNEI. The germline V and J ends were trimmed by 10 bases and 0 bases, with 5 bases remaining between them. This CDR3 comprises 11 residues.